The text below deals with one T cell receptor beta chain. The antigen it recognizes is unknown. Base-call qualities are not available, and no considerably larger clone is one nucleotide away. These data are taken from a study of cytomegalovirus exposure and HLA in healthy donors (dated by TCRdb to about 2017). For the wider study: In an earlier analysis of some 610 of the donors, about 270 Gb of sequence data and 100 million or so unique TCR beta sequences from 180 million or so T cells were reported. An early release that covered some 630 HLA-typed donors contained 250 to 350 gigabases of sequencing data and 75 million to 100 million unique TCR sequences. Of the roughly 430 genotyped donors, over 70% fell in the genetic ancestry cluster associated with self-reported Caucasian donors. The study was designed to test whether signatures of past pathogen exposure could be identified by cataloging public T cell receptors. The study used immunosequencing to profile the T cell repertoires of under 700 subjects and linked those repertoires to cytomegalovirus serostatus. Along with the approximately 700-subject first cohort, a separate validation cohort of roughly 110 different subjects was used. To predict cytomegalovirus infection status, the study brought together high-throughput TCR immunosequencing, statistical association of individual TCRs with disease status, and machine learning. A later analysis re-examined previously published TCR beta repertoires from 600 to 700 donors and added high-resolution HLA genotyping to investigate patterns of TCR occurrence. In the later analysis, no new phenotypic data were used to find candidate immune exposures; instead, reliance was placed on TCR beta sequences and their occurrence across donors. An earlier analysis of fewer than 700 of the donors applied high-throughput TCR beta sequencing to assess whether each TCR beta V gene segment acted as functional or pseudogenic. Donor age, sex, ethnicity and CMV serostatus were compiled alongside the repertoire data. A later genetic analysis took genome-wide SNP genotypes for about three fifths of the 666 donors and used that subset as a discovery cohort. Every repertoire in the discovery cohort had been generated on one and the same sequencing platform. HLA typing covered class I and class II loci at four-digit resolution. The number of donors typed differed by locus, with roughly 620-630 for A, B, C, DRB1 and DQB1, roughly 550 for DQA1, 600 to 610 for DPA1, and under 490 for DPB1. Four to six DR-DQ haplotypes were handled as single units for association and clustering because linkage in the cohort was strong. Among a few hundred genotyped donors of the cohort, an average of around 240,000 unique TCR beta nucleotide sequences were sequenced per donor, 15% to 20% of them non-productive.

In total, just over 650 healthy bone marrow donors made up the cohort. All cohort members were sampled while nominally healthy, although unrecorded immune exposures were likely present. The donor tested CMV seropositive, placing the donor among the approximately 310 seropositive members of the cohort. Each donor provided a peripheral blood sample, and peripheral blood mononuclear cells were used for TCR beta sequencing. Genomic DNA was extracted from the blood cell samples with the Qiagen DNeasy Blood Extraction Kit. What the authors observed across the whole study: The study gave a list of 150 to 200 TCR beta chains associated with cytomegalovirus. In a later analysis, the rate of TCR association differed among HLA loci, with DRB1 alleles having the most associated TCRs and HLA-C alleles having the fewest. Three of the identified cytomegalovirus-associated TCR beta chains were confirmed in vitro to be specific for cytomegalovirus antigens. In a later analysis, most CMV-associated TCR beta chains were found to appear HLA-restricted, with HLA associations seemingly driven largely by CMV exposure. A further reported finding was that TCR beta sequences accurately predicted the HLA-A and HLA-B alleles for most subjects in the first cohort. For the cohort, immune exposure information was limited to CMV serostatus. When HLA alleles, especially DR and DQ, strongly co-occurred, attributing TCR associations to individual alleles was difficult. In a later analysis, HLA-associated TCR beta chains were found to be more clonally expanded and to have lower generation probabilities than equally common non-associated chains. Presence/absence analyses assumed roughly uniform sequencing depth across donors, an assumption that may not hold. At a false discovery rate of 0.05, a later analysis linked under 20,000 TCR beta sequences to specific HLA alleles. HLA typing was unavailable for some donors at each locus, so association tests used only the typed subset. According to the authors, the approach could potentially be generalized to other disease states and immunological phenotypes. Because counts were too low, some 17 rarely observed V segments, including chromosome 9 orphons, were left out of the earlier analysis of 500 to 750 of the donors. Linkage disequilibrium might explain the correlated functional status among segregating V segments, but an unknown experimental factor could not be ruled out. Across donors, most TCR sequences were observed very rarely, whereas some public TCRs were present in many individuals. In this cohort, only TCR beta chains were sequenced, and detectable features were limited by the absence of alpha or paired-chain data. According to a later analysis, parvovirus B19, influenza, CMV and Epstein-Barr virus appeared linked to several top co-occurrence clusters. Cytomegalovirus status was reported to be diagnosed by the classifier with high specificity and sensitivity in both the original and validation cohorts. According to a later genetic analysis, donors in an Asian-associated ancestry cluster had fewer N-insertions in productive TCRs than the approximately 710-donor mean. A cluster of highly shared sequence variants was judged likely to be a technical artifact of the sequencing pipeline. In an earlier analysis of around 600 of the donors, most TCR beta V segments were observed in productive rearrangements about 87% or about 30% of the time, broadly matching IMGT annotations. In a later genetic analysis, a missense DCLRE1C variant was associated with V-gene and J-gene trimming of TCR beta chains, and the association was replicated in an independent cohort.

Library preparation was by the immunoSEQ multiplex PCR assay. For the multiplex PCR, a mixture combining 60 forward primers for TCR Vbeta segments and 13 reverse primers for TCR Jbeta segments was used. A multiplex PCR assay on genomic DNA amplified the CDR3 region of rearranged TCR beta genes. The amplified TCR beta libraries were sequenced on the Illumina HiSeq System as 87-base-pair reads. Per the original workflow: A later analysis counted tens of millions of unique TCR beta chains across the 666 repertoires, and roughly 9.9 million of these chains were shared by at least two donors. To remove PCR and sequencing errors, raw reads were error-corrected and collapsed into unique sequences using a nearest-neighbor algorithm that merged closely related sequences. CDR3 sequences were aligned to IMGT reference sequences to assign V, D and J gene segments. For a sequence to be retained, a match of at least six nucleotides to both a V gene segment and a J gene segment was required. Rearrangements were called productive when the CDR3 lacked stop codons and stayed in frame with V and J; all others were non-productive. Following IMGT convention, CDR3 was defined as the stretch from the second conserved V-encoded cysteine to the conserved J-encoded phenylalanine. Sequences without an unambiguous match to a single V gene segment were excluded from the earlier analysis of almost 600 of the donors. An earlier analysis of a few hundred of the donors called V segments functional above 56.7% productive rearrangements and segregating when the between-donor standard deviation exceeded 5%. A statistical classification framework was built to diagnose cytomegalovirus status from the catalog of TCR beta chain sequences. A later analysis assigned V and J genes by comparing TCR nucleotide sequences with IMGT/GENE-DB human TR gene sequences. A later analysis assigned CDR3 sequences and most-parsimonious VDJ recombination scenarios with the TCRdist pipeline. In a later analysis, every TCR beta chain was defined by the combination of its CDR3 amino acid sequence and its V-gene family, and reads without a unique V-gene family were dropped. To address suspected cross-contamination and a sequencing artifact, a later analysis removed 592 highly shared, low-generation-probability nucleotide sequences. In a later analysis, a clonal expansion index for each public chain was calculated from normalized within-repertoire ranks of inferred template counts. Generation probabilities in a later analysis came from a VDJ recombination model fitted to out-of-frame rearrangements, and those results were checked against IGoR. In a later analysis, hypergeometric tests were used to score TCR-TCR, TCR-HLA and TCR-CMV co-occurrence, with a repertoire-size bias correction applied to TCR pairs. In a later analysis, false discovery rates were estimated by permuting HLA or CMV assignments 20 times. A later analysis grouped co-occurring TCRs with DBSCAN, adding TCRdist sequence similarity when clustering within HLA-allele-positive subsets. Repertoires with fewer than 30,000 or more than 120,000 public chains, plus five repertoires with anomalous nucleotide sharing, were excluded from co-occurrence clustering. TCRdb took this table from immuneACCESS and kept in-frame rearrangements with V and J called. Such tables lack part of the clones; where checked against another copy, unresolved V genes explain under half of the gap, and the rest is unexplained. D and trimming were read from the DNA, whereas the V and J calls and clone size are those reported in that table. The sample contains about 150,000 clones, 60% to 85% of them found a single time. Approximately 6% of the sample belongs to the ten largest clones.

The specimen sequenced was PBMCs. The sequence was collected from a man aged 45-65 years in good health and CMV-seropositive.

This receptor carries the CDR3 CASSPRDRVNEQYF. The bases are TGCGCCAGCAGCCCCCGGGACAGGGTGAACGAGCAGTACTTC. The V and J segments used are TRBV5-1 and TRBJ2-7; 9 nucleotides in the junction match TRBD1. Spanning cysteine to phenylalanine, the CDR3 consists of 14 amino acids. Only CDR3 DNA is held: 42 bases, read in frame from base 1. From a lookup of the germline V gene, CDR1 and CDR2 are SGHRS and YFSETQ. Trimming accounts for 4 bases at V and 5 bases at J, while the number of junction bases matched to no gene is 7. The full variable domain, completed from the reference TRBV5-1 and TRBJ2-7 proteins outside the CDR3, reads KAGVTQTPRYLIKTRGQQVTLSCSPISGHRSVSWYQQTPGQGLQFLFEYFSETQRNKGNFPGRFSGRQFSNSRSEMNVSTLELGDSALYLCASSPRDRVNEQYFGPGTRLTVT.